These T cell receptor beta chains were read from a single sample in a study of blood T cell repertoires in COVID-19. Method: immunoSEQ multiplex PCR; TCRdb's copy keeps in-frame clones and lacks some. The repertoire holds about 270,000 clones, with around nine tenths as singletons. Sequencing was performed on peripheral blood. The receptors were sampled from a man aged 40-49 years with active or convalescent COVID-19. Each CDR3 is given with its conserved first and last residue. Each record gives: clone size, J gene, D gene, V gene, CDR3 protein, CDR3 DNA. The D gene is left open where the match is weak. Only part of the rows carry a size: once, few, many, or a class if the clone is expanded.

clone_size: once
j_call: TRBJ1-4
d_call: NA
v_call: TRBV6-5
cdr3_aa: CASGGGEKLFF
cdr3_nt: TGTGCCAGCGGGGGGGGTGAGAAACTGTTTTTT

clone_size: NA
j_call: TRBJ1-2
d_call: TRBD1
v_call: TRBV5-6
cdr3_aa: CASSWGTAYGYTF
cdr3_nt: TGTGCCAGCAGCTGGGGGACAGCCTATGGCTACACCTTC

clone_size: NA
j_call: TRBJ1-6
d_call: TRBD1
v_call: TRBV27
cdr3_aa: CASSPGTGGSPLHF
cdr3_nt: TGTGCCAGCAGTCCCGGGACAGGGGGTTCACCCCTCCACTTT

clone_size: NA
j_call: TRBJ2-1
d_call: NA
v_call: TRBV19
cdr3_aa: CASSIEGRGSYNEQFF
cdr3_nt: TGTGCCAGTAGTATAGAGGGAAGGGGATCCTACAATGAGCAGTTCTTC

clone_size: few
j_call: TRBJ1-2
d_call: TRBD1
v_call: TRBV6-5
cdr3_aa: CASSYKQGGGYTF
cdr3_nt: TGTGCCAGCAGTTACAAACAGGGGGGTGGCTACACCTTC

clone_size: NA
j_call: TRBJ2-1
d_call: TRBD2
v_call: TRBV3-1/TRBV3-2
cdr3_aa: CASSFPGGAGALNSYNEQFF
cdr3_nt: TGTGCCAGCAGCTTCCCTGGGGGTGCGGGAGCTCTGAACTCCTACAATGAGCAGTTCTTC

clone_size: NA
j_call: TRBJ2-5
d_call: TRBD2
v_call: TRBV7-3
cdr3_aa: CASSPSGSTETQYF
cdr3_nt: TGTGCCAGCAGCCCTAGCGGGAGCACGGAGACCCAGTACTTC

clone_size: NA
j_call: TRBJ1-6
d_call: TRBD1
v_call: TRBV24-1
cdr3_aa: CATSDLQSPTGVARYSPLHF
cdr3_nt: TGTGCCACCAGTGATTTGCAAAGCCCGACAGGGGTCGCCCGCTATTCACCCCTCCACTTT

clone_size: NA
j_call: TRBJ1-1
d_call: TRBD1
v_call: TRBV11-2
cdr3_aa: CASSSSRQGEAFF
cdr3_nt: TGTGCCAGCAGCTCCTCTCGACAGGGAGAAGCTTTCTTT

clone_size: NA
j_call: TRBJ1-2
d_call: NA
v_call: TRBV30
cdr3_aa: CAWSFGGLDYRYTF
cdr3_nt: TGTGCCTGGAGTTTCGGCGGCCTGGACTATCGATACACCTTC

clone_size: NA
j_call: TRBJ2-1
d_call: NA
v_call: TRBV24-1
cdr3_aa: CATDNGGETYNEQFF
cdr3_nt: TGTGCCACCGACAACGGAGGGGAAACTTACAATGAGCAGTTCTTC

clone_size: NA
j_call: TRBJ2-7
d_call: NA
v_call: TRBV6-5
cdr3_aa: CASSPRVVSYEQYF
cdr3_nt: TGTGCCAGCAGTCCCAGGGTGGTCTCCTACGAGCAGTACTTC

clone_size: NA
j_call: TRBJ2-4
d_call: TRBD2
v_call: TRBV19
cdr3_aa: CASSISGGLVIQYF
cdr3_nt: TGTGCCAGTAGTATTTCGGGGGGATTAGTCATTCAGTACTTC

clone_size: once
j_call: TRBJ2-7
d_call: NA
v_call: TRBV12-3/TRBV12-4
cdr3_aa: CASRGGLKDEQYF
cdr3_nt: TGTGCCAGCAGAGGCGGGCTAAAAGACGAGCAGTACTTC

clone_size: NA
j_call: TRBJ1-5
d_call: TRBD1
v_call: TRBV3-1/TRBV3-2
cdr3_aa: CASSQDYRTGRNQPQHF
cdr3_nt: TGTGCCAGCAGCCAAGATTATAGGACAGGGAGGAATCAGCCCCAGCATTTT

clone_size: NA
j_call: TRBJ2-3
d_call: TRBD2
v_call: TRBV13
cdr3_aa: CASSLELAGDTQYF
cdr3_nt: TGTGCCAGCAGCTTAGAACTAGCGGGAGATACGCAGTATTTT

clone_size: NA
j_call: TRBJ2-3
d_call: NA
v_call: TRBV7-8
cdr3_aa: CASSGAGAGSDTQYF
cdr3_nt: TGTGCCAGCTCAGGTGCGGGCGCCGGATCAGATACGCAGTATTTT

clone_size: NA
j_call: TRBJ1-1
d_call: NA
v_call: TRBV19
cdr3_aa: CASSTQGRNTEAFF
cdr3_nt: TGTGCCAGTAGTACCCAGGGGAGAAACACTGAAGCTTTCTTT

clone_size: NA
j_call: TRBJ2-7
d_call: TRBD1
v_call: TRBV6-5
cdr3_aa: CASRLDRAVHEQYF
cdr3_nt: TGTGCCAGCAGACTCGACAGGGCGGTCCACGAGCAGTACTTC

clone_size: NA
j_call: TRBJ1-4
d_call: TRBD1
v_call: TRBV27
cdr3_aa: CASSLTGTGKEKLFF
cdr3_nt: TGTGCCAGCAGTTTGACCGGGACAGGGAAGGAAAAACTGTTTTTT

clone_size: NA
j_call: TRBJ1-2
d_call: NA
v_call: TRBV7-9
cdr3_aa: CASSSSGDGYTF
cdr3_nt: TGTGCCAGCAGCTCCTCAGGGGATGGCTACACCTTC

clone_size: NA
j_call: TRBJ1-4
d_call: TRBD1
v_call: TRBV25-1
cdr3_aa: CASNGQAPGELFF
cdr3_nt: TGTGCCAGCAACGGACAGGCCCCGGGGGAACTGTTTTTT

clone_size: NA
j_call: TRBJ1-4
d_call: TRBD1
v_call: TRBV12-5
cdr3_aa: CASGSTDRGPWEKLFF
cdr3_nt: TGTGCTAGTGGTTCGACGGACAGGGGCCCTTGGGAAAAACTGTTTTTT

clone_size: NA
j_call: TRBJ2-1
d_call: TRBD1
v_call: TRBV6-1
cdr3_aa: CASSRQGGDNEQFF
cdr3_nt: TGTGCCAGCAGCCGACAGGGGGGGGACAATGAGCAGTTCTTC

clone_size: NA
j_call: TRBJ2-7
d_call: NA
v_call: TRBV27
cdr3_aa: CASSFGGGANEQYF
cdr3_nt: TGTGCCAGCAGTTTCGGAGGGGGGGCCAACGAGCAGTACTTC

clone_size: NA
j_call: TRBJ1-5
d_call: NA
v_call: TRBV7-2
cdr3_aa: CASSLAGERRDQPQHF
cdr3_nt: TGTGCCAGCAGCTTAGCGGGCGAAAGACGCGATCAGCCCCAGCATTTT

clone_size: NA
j_call: TRBJ1-1
d_call: NA
v_call: TRBV5-1
cdr3_aa: CASSLDPTANTEAFF
cdr3_nt: TGCGCCAGCAGCTTGGATCCGACAGCGAACACTGAAGCTTTCTTT

clone_size: NA
j_call: TRBJ1-6
d_call: NA
v_call: TRBV3-1/TRBV3-2
cdr3_aa: CASSRLQGFGTPLHF
cdr3_nt: TGTGCCAGCAGCCGCCTACAGGGATTCGGGACACCCCTCCACTTT

clone_size: NA
j_call: TRBJ2-3
d_call: NA
v_call: TRBV12-3/TRBV12-4
cdr3_aa: CASRNKPDTQYF
cdr3_nt: TGTGCCAGCAGAAATAAGCCAGATACGCAGTATTTT

clone_size: NA
j_call: TRBJ1-2
d_call: NA
v_call: TRBV27
cdr3_aa: CASSSQGRVGYTF
cdr3_nt: TGTGCCAGCAGTTCTCAGGGTCGGGTTGGCTACACCTTC

clone_size: NA
j_call: TRBJ1-1
d_call: TRBD1
v_call: TRBV5-4
cdr3_aa: CASSFGQEGAFF
cdr3_nt: TGTGCCAGCAGCTTTGGACAGGAAGGAGCTTTCTTT

clone_size: NA
j_call: TRBJ1-1
d_call: NA
v_call: TRBV30
cdr3_aa: CAWSPGENTEAFF
cdr3_nt: TGTGCCTGGAGTCCAGGTGAGAACACTGAAGCTTTCTTT

clone_size: NA
j_call: TRBJ1-5
d_call: NA
v_call: TRBV5-4
cdr3_aa: CASSLDREGQPQHF
cdr3_nt: TGTGCCAGCAGCTTGGACAGGGAAGGTCAGCCCCAGCATTTT

clone_size: NA
j_call: TRBJ1-1
d_call: NA
v_call: TRBV6-2/TRBV6-3
cdr3_aa: CASSSLQGWITEAFF
cdr3_nt: TGTGCCAGCAGTTCCCTACAGGGCTGGATCACTGAAGCTTTCTTT

clone_size: NA
j_call: TRBJ1-3
d_call: NA
v_call: TRBV19
cdr3_aa: CASSQGGNTIYF
cdr3_nt: TGTGCCAGTAGTCAGGGAGGAAACACCATATATTTT

clone_size: NA
j_call: TRBJ2-1
d_call: TRBD2
v_call: TRBV3-1/TRBV3-2
cdr3_aa: CASPPGLQPGLAGYNEQFF
cdr3_nt: TGTGCCAGCCCCCCCGGGCTGCAGCCGGGACTAGCGGGATACAATGAGCAGTTCTTC